The clone carrying this T cell receptor beta chain has ten or more counts. What it binds is unknown. TCRdb reprocessed the reads via MiXCR and lists one record per CDR3 protein. The table records roughly 280,000 distinct CDR3 sequences, about 13% of them present only once. This entry comes from a study of T cell repertoires in cytomegalovirus infection. Study information: From public TCR beta signatures came an indication of both CMV infection and matching HLA type. Overall study findings and caveats: Carriers of CMV plus the relevant HLA were identified by cumulative public TCR beta family frequency. Clonotype analysis showed dominance of the ex vivo response by HLA-C-restricted CMV-specific TCR beta clonotypes.

CDR1 and CDR2 from the germline V gene are MDHEN and SYDVKM. J lost 1 base, V lost 7 bases, and 18 bases had no gene match. CDR3 size: 18 residues. This sequence originates from a human donor in good health (CMV status not recorded). Some clones in this sample may be carry-over from other donors' samples. The chain combines TRBV28 with TRBJ1-2, with TRBD1 matching 7 bases. The sample taken for sequencing was PBMCs. The CDR3 loop reads CASKLTATDREVNYGYTF. DNA for the CDR3: TGTGCCAGCAAACTTACCGCCACCGACAGGGAGGTTAACTATGGCTACACCTTC.